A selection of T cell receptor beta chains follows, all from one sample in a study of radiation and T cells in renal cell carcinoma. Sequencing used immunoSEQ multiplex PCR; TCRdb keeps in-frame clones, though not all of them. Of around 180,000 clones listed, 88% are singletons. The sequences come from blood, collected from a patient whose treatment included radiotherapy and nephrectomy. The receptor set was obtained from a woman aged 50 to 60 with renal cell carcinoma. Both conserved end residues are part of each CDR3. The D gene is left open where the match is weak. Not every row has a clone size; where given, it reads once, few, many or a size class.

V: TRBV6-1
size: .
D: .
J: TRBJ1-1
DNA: TGTGCCACCCAGACCAATCAAGGCACTGAAGCTTTCTTT
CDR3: CATQTNQGTEAFF

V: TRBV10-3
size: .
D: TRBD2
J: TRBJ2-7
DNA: TGTGCCATCAGTGAAGGTAGCGGGGGCTCCTACGAGCAGTACTTC
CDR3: CAISEGSGGSYEQYF

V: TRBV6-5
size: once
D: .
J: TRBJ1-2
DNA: TGTGCCAGCAGTTACTCCGGTTGGCTCCAACGATATGGCTACACCTTC
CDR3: CASSYSGWLQRYGYTF

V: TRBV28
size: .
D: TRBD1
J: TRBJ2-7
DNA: TGTGCCAGCAGTTTGGTCTGGGACAGTGAGTACGAGCAGTACTTC
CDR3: CASSLVWDSEYEQYF

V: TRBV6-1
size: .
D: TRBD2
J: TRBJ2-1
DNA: TGTGCCAGCAGGGTGAGACTAGCGGCCCACAATGAGCAGTTCTTC
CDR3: CASRVRLAAHNEQFF

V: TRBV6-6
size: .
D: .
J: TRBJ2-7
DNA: TGTGCCAGCGCATCGAACTACGAGCAGTACTTC
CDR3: CASASNYEQYF

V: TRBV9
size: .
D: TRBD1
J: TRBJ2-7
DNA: TGTGCCAGCAGCGTTAGACAGGGGTTAACCCCCGTCCGCGAGCAGTACTTC
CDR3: CASSVRQGLTPVREQYF

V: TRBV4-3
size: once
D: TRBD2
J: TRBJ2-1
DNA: TGCGCCAGCAGCCCCCTAGCGGGGGGGCTCAATGAGCAGTTCTTC
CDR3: CASSPLAGGLNEQFF

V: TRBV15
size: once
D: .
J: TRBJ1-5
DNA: TGTGCCACCAGCGCACAACAGGGAATCAATCAGCCCCAGCATTTT
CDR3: CATSAQQGINQPQHF

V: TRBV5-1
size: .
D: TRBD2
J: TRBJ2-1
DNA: TGCGCCAGCACCGGCGGGGGAAGCTCCTACAATGAGCAGTTCTTC
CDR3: CASTGGGSSYNEQFF

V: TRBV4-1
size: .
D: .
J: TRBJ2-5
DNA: TGCGCCAGCAGCCGGACGGCGGGCGGAACCCAAGAGACCCAGTACTTC
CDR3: CASSRTAGGTQETQYF

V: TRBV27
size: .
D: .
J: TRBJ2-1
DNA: TGTGCCAGCAGACGGAGTCATAATGAGCAGTTCTTC
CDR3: CASRRSHNEQFF

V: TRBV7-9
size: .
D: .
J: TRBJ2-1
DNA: TGTGCCAGCAGCTACAATGAGCAGTTCTTC
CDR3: CASSYNEQFF

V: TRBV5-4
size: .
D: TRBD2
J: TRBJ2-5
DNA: TGTGCCAGCAGCTTTTATCGGATGGCGGGGGGGAAAGAGACCCAGTACTTC
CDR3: CASSFYRMAGGKETQYF

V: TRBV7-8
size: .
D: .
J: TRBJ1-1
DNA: TGTGCCAGCATCCAGTTAACAGGGAAAGTTGGGGCTAAAGCTTTCTTT
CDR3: CASIQLTGKVGAKAFF

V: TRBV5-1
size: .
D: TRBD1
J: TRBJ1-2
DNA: TGCGCCAGCAGCTGGGGACAGGCAGGGGGCTACACCTTC
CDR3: CASSWGQAGGYTF

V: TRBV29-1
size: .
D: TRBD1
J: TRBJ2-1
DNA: TGCAGCGTTGGGACGGGACAGGGTCACTACAATGAGCAGTTCTTC
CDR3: CSVGTGQGHYNEQFF

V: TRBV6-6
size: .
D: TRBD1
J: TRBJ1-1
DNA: TGTGCCAGCAGCCGAGACCCAGACAGGGGCGGTGAAGCTTTCTTT
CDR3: CASSRDPDRGGEAFF

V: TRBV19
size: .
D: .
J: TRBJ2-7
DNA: TGTGCCAGTAGTACCGGGACAAGAGGGGCCGAGCAGTACTTC
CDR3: CASSTGTRGAEQYF

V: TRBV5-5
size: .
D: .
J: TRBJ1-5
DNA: TGTGCCAGCAGCTTGGAAGGTTGGGGGCCCAGCAATCAGCCCCAGCATTTT
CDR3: CASSLEGWGPSNQPQHF

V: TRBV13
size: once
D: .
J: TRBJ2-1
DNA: TGTGCCAGCAGCCAAGGGAGAAGCTCCTACAATGAGCAGTTCTTC
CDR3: CASSQGRSSYNEQFF

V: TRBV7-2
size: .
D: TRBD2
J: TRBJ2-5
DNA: TGTGCCAGCAGCTTGACTAGCGGGGGCCAGACCCAGTACTTC
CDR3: CASSLTSGGQTQYF

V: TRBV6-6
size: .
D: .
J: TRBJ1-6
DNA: TGTGCCAGCAGTTACCGGGGAACTGACTATTCACCCCTCCACTTT
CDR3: CASSYRGTDYSPLHF

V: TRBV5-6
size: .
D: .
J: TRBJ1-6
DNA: TGTGCCACCGGGGTTTCCGGTAATTCACCCCTCCACTTT
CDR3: CATGVSGNSPLHF

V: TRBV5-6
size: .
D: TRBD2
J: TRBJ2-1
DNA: TGTGCCAGCAGCTTCACGACTAGCGGTTACAATGAGCAGTTCTTC
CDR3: CASSFTTSGYNEQFF

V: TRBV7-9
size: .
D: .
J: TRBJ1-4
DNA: TGTGCCAGCAGCCAGGACAGTTTTGGGGCAACTAATGAAAAACTGTTTTTT
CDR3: CASSQDSFGATNEKLFF

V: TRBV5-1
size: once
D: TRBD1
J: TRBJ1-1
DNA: TGCGCCAGCAGCTTGGGGGACAGAACGAACACTGAAGCTTTCTTT
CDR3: CASSLGDRTNTEAFF

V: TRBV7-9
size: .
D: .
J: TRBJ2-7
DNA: TGTGCCAGCACCTACGCCGGAGGGGTCTACGAGCAGTACTTC
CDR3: CASTYAGGVYEQYF